The 28 T cell receptor beta chains reported below all come from one sample, sequenced in a study of human T cells and chemical hapten exposure. Time point denoted: patch test 3, about 24 weeks after DPC sensitization. Noted treatment: therapeutic diphenylcyclopropenone sensitization with weekly scalp DPC. TCRdb reanalysed the RACE reads using MiXCR and keeps one entry per CDR3 protein. This table holds about 64,000 distinct CDR3 sequences, approximately 11% found once. Source: whole blood, taken in connection with sensitization to the hapten diphenylcyclopropenone (DPC). The source of these receptors is a woman between 25 and 40 years old with alopecia areata. Some clones in this sample may be carry-over from other donors' samples.

This clonotype was counted only a few times. This rearrangement joins TRBV29-1 to TRBJ1-2, with D possibly matching TRBD1 (6 bases). Germline V gene sequence: CDR1 SQVTM, CDR2 ANQGSEA. V lost 5 bases and J lost 2, with 6 bases in between. The CDR3 has 11 amino acids. In DNA, the CDR3 is TGCAGCGTTCAGGGGAACTATGGCTACACCTTC. This gives the protein CSVQGNYGYTF.

This chain links TRBV27 with TRBJ2-1, with 10 positions matching TRBD2. Germline CDR1 reads MNHEY; CDR2 reads SMNVEV (reference sequence). There are 12 residues in the CDR3. V dropped 6 bases and J dropped 7; count of bases not matched to a gene: 0. The CDR3 bases are TGTGCCAGCAGACTAGCGGGAAATGAGCAGTTCTTC. Amino acid sequence: CASRLAGNEQFF.

The J gene is TRBJ1-2, the V gene TRBV29-1; D gene ambiguous. CDR3 size: 12 residues. From germline, CDR1 is SQVTM and CDR2 ANQGSEA. Trimming stripped 2 bases from V and 4 bases from J, with 8 bases between. Here the CDR3 reads CSVEFGSYGYTF. In DNA form, the CDR3 reads TGCAGCGTTGAATTCGGCAGCTATGGCTACACCTTC. The whole variable domain, filled in from reference TRBV29-1 and TRBJ1-2, reads SAVISQKPSRDICQRGTSLTIQCQVDSQVTMMFWYRQQPGQSLTLIATANQGSEATYESGFVIDKFPISRPNLTFSTLTVSNMSPEDSSIYLCSVEFGSYGYTFGSGTRLTVV.

This clonotype has just a few counts. The rearrangement links TRBV29-1 to TRBJ1-1; the D gene is possibly TRBD1 (6 bases). CDR3 length: 15 residues. Germline CDR1 and CDR2: SQVTM and ANQGSEA. The germline V and J ends were trimmed by 8 bases and 0 bases, with 19 bases remaining between them. The CDR3 loop is CSSSSIAGVNTEAFF. The CDR3 bases are TGCAGCTCCAGCAGTATTGCAGGGGTGAACACTGAAGCTTTCTTT.

This clonotype was observed a few times. The rearrangement links TRBV12-3 or TRBV12-4 to TRBJ2-3; 15 bases map to TRBD2. Germline trimming cut 3 bases from V and 2 bases from J; bases unmatched to any gene: 3. The CDR3 totals 17 residues. The CDR3, as DNA: TGTGCCAGCAGTTTCGGACTAGCGGGAGGGGACACAGATACGCAGTATTTT. It yields the protein CASSFGLAGGDTDTQYF.

This clonotype came up many times. The chain's CDR3 is CASSQDGSGGGTQYF. Written as DNA, the CDR3 is TGCGCCAGCAGCCAAGATGGTAGCGGGGGAGGTACGCAGTATTTT. V and J are TRBV4-3 and TRBJ2-3; 9 bases are a match to TRBD2. Germline CDR1 reads LGHNA; CDR2 reads YSLEER. The J segment lost 8 bases and the V segment lost 0 bases, leaving 6 bases of the junction unmatched. The CDR3 sequence is 15 residues long.

This chain uses TRBV11-2 with TRBJ1-1, with D perhaps TRBD1 (6 bases). Germline CDR1 reads SGHAT; CDR2 reads FQNNGV. The ends were cut back, 0 bases at V and 8 bases at J, with 13 bases in the middle. CDR3 length: 14 residues. The CDR3 nucleotides read TGTGCCAGCAGCTTAGAGGGACCGGGGGCGGAAGCTTTCTTT. Residues: CASSLEGPGAEAFF.

In its sample, this clonotype was seen a few times. The genes are TRBV5-5 and TRBJ2-3; 7 bases match TRBD2. Germline values: CDR1 SGHKS, CDR2 YYEKEE (reference sequence). J gave up 6 bases and V 6 bases, and 7 bases lay outside the gene matches. The CDR3 extends over 13 amino acids. The CDR3 sequence: CASTLAARDTQYF. CDR3 sequence (DNA): TGTGCCAGCACCCTAGCGGCTAGGGATACGCAGTATTTT.

This chain uses TRBV10-3 with TRBJ2-7; D might be TRBD1 (6 bases). CDR3 length equals 11 residues. The germline V and J ends were trimmed by 5 bases and 4 bases, with 6 bases remaining between them. Germline CDR1 is ENHRY and CDR2 is SYGVKD. The CDR3 region is CAISTGYEQYF. The CDR3 coding sequence is TGTGCCATCAGTACAGGGTACGAGCAGTACTTC.

The V and J genes are TRBV28 and TRBJ2-2, with D tentatively TRBD2 (6 bases). Per germline, CDR1 MDHEN and CDR2 SYDVKM. This CDR3 is 15 amino acids long. V was pared by 8 bases and J by 6 bases, with 19 bases between. The CDR3 sequence: CASGGPGDRAGELFF. CDR3 nucleotide sequence: TGTGCCAGCGGTGGGCCGGGAGATCGTGCCGGGGAGCTGTTTTTT.

The genes are TRBV6-1 and TRBJ1-3, with D perhaps TRBD1 (5 bases). CDR1 and CDR2 from the germline V gene are MNHNS and SASEGT. V dropped 2 bases and J dropped 7 bases, with 21 bases sitting between them. The CDR3 runs to 17 residues. CDR3 sequence: CASSELGSGSLGNTIYF. The CDR3 DNA is TGTGCCAGCAGTGAATTAGGCTCAGGGAGTCTTGGCAACACCATATATTTT.

This clonotype appeared a single time. V gene TRBV28 combines with J gene TRBJ2-1, with TRBD1 as a possible D gene (6 bases). The germline V gene encodes CDR1 MDHEN and CDR2 SYDVKM. The CDR3 runs 14 residues. Deletions cut 2 bases from V and 15 bases from J, with 20 bases between. The CDR3 is CASSLGGQGPRLFF. CDR3 nucleotide sequence: TGTGCCAGCAGTTTAGGGGGACAAGGTCCAAGACTGTTCTTC. The entire variable domain, with the rest obtained from reference TRBV28 and TRBJ2-1, is as follows: DVKVTQSSRYLVKRTGEKVFLECVQDMDHENMFWYRQDPGLGLRLIYFSYDVKMKEKGDIPEGYSVSREKKERFSLILESASTNQTSMYLCASSLGGQGPRLFFGPGTRLTVL.

This clonotype was counted ten times or more. V and J are TRBV9 and TRBJ2-1, with D uncertain. This CDR3 has 13 amino acids. Trimming stripped 4 bases from V and 7 bases from J, with 12 bases between. The V gene's germline CDR1 is SGDLS and CDR2 YYNGEE. The CDR3 here is CASSPARGNEQFF. Written as DNA, the CDR3 is TGTGCCAGCAGCCCAGCCCGAGGAAATGAGCAGTTCTTC.

In its sample, this clonotype was seen a few times. The chain employs TRBV28 and TRBJ2-5; D may be TRBD2 (5 bases). Germline CDR1 and CDR2: MDHEN and SYDVKM. Between the trimmed V and J ends, which lost 7 bases and 3 bases, there was a span of 18 bases. The CDR3 totals 15 residues. The DNA for the CDR3 is TGTGCCAGCATACGACACGTTTCCGGGGAAGAGACCCAGTACTTC. It is translated as CASIRHVSGEETQYF. The entire variable domain, with the rest obtained from reference TRBV28 and TRBJ2-5, is as follows: DVKVTQSSRYLVKRTGEKVFLECVQDMDHENMFWYRQDPGLGLRLIYFSYDVKMKEKGDIPEGYSVSREKKERFSLILESASTNQTSMYLCASIRHVSGEETQYFGPGTRLLVL.

This clonotype occurred many times. CDR3 DNA sequence: TGTGCCAGCAGCTCTCCACAGGGAACGGATGGCTACACCTTC. This translates into CASSSPQGTDGYTF. The J gene is TRBJ1-2, the V gene TRBV3-1, with D possibly TRBD1 on 6 matching bases. The CDR3 loop spans 14 amino acids. Trimming removed 5 bases from V and 6 bases from J, with 16 bases in between. Germline V CDR1 and CDR2: LGHDT, YNNKEL (reference sequence).

This clonotype was counted at least ten times. This chain joins TRBV25-1 and TRBJ2-3; 10 bases line up with TRBD2. The CDR3 has 15 residues. CDR1 and CDR2 from the germline V gene are MGHDK and SYGVNS. J gave up 4 bases and V 3 bases, and 4 bases lay outside the gene matches. The CDR3 here is CASSDTAGGPDTQYF. The CDR3 coding sequence is TGTGCCAGCAGTGATACAGCGGGAGGGCCAGATACGCAGTATTTT.

This clonotype was counted at least ten times. The gene calls are TRBV7-9 and TRBJ1-5; D unclear. The CDR3 sequence is 14 residues long. Germline CDR1 and CDR2: SEHNR and FQNEAQ (reference sequence). V lost 3 bases, J lost 4 bases, and 10 bases lay in between. The CDR3 nucleotides are TGTGCCAGCAGCTTCGAGACCAGTAATCAGCCCCAGCATTTT. Amino acids: CASSFETSNQPQHF.

In this sample, this clonotype turned up a few times. This chain uses TRBV6-5 with TRBJ2-5; D assignment may be TRBD1 or TRBD2 (5 bases each). This CDR3 region has 15 residues. The germline V gene encodes CDR1 MNHEY and CDR2 SVGAGI. V was clipped by 6 bases and J by 4 bases, with 18 bases between them. The CDR3 is CASSPEFRGGETQYF. The CDR3 DNA reads TGTGCCAGCAGCCCAGAATTTCGGGGCGGAGAGACCCAGTACTTC.

For this clonotype: A clone one base away is much larger, so this may be a read error. The chain recombines TRBV28 with TRBJ1-6; 12 nucleotides align to TRBD1. The CDR3 loop spans 15 amino acids. Germline CDR1 reads MDHEN; CDR2 reads SYDVKM. The CDR3 spells CASRGQGANNSSLHF. CDR3 bases: TGTGCCAGCAGGGGACAGGGGGCGAATAATTCATCCCTCCACTTT.

This rearrangement joins TRBV6-5 to TRBJ2-2; 7 bases agree with TRBD1. The CDR3 is 13 amino acids. Germline assignment: CDR1 MNHEY and CDR2 SVGAGI. V gave up 10 bases and J gave up 1 base; unmatched junction bases: 3. CDR3: CATHRGNTGELFF. The CDR3 region has the DNA TGTGCCACGCACAGGGGGAACACCGGGGAGCTGTTTTTT.

This clonotype occurred once. The chain employs TRBV28 and TRBJ2-3; unclear D gene. CDR1 is MDHEN and CDR2 is SYDVKM in the germline V gene. V was shortened by 3 bases and J by 5 bases, with 3 bases between the two germline ends. There are 11 residues in the CDR3. The CDR3, as DNA: TGTGCCAGCAGTTTCGTAGATACGCAGTATTTT. This translates into CASSFVDTQYF.

This clonotype was counted ten times or more. The V and J genes are TRBV6-6 and TRBJ1-4, with 7 bases aligning to TRBD1. In germline, CDR1 is MNHNY, CDR2 SVGAGI (reference sequence). This CDR3 has 14 residues. V gave up 5 bases and J gave up 5 bases; unmatched junction bases: 5. CDR3 DNA: TGTGCCAGCAGTCCGACAGGGCAAAATGAAAAACTGTTTTTT. Translated: CASSPTGQNEKLFF.

J is TRBJ1-2 and V is TRBV6-2 or TRBV6-3; D unresolved. The germline V gene has CDR1 MNHEY and CDR2 SVGEGT. V lost 6 bases to trimming and J lost 0 bases, with 11 bases between them. The length of the CDR3 is 14 residues. CDR3 residues: CASSAPGANYGYTF. DNA for the CDR3: TGTGCCAGCAGCGCACCGGGAGCTAACTATGGCTACACCTTC.

This clonotype occurred a few times. The chain recombines TRBV25-1 with TRBJ1-1; D is unclear. Deletions cut 0 bases from V and 5 bases from J, with 7 bases between. In germline, CDR1 is MGHDK, CDR2 SYGVNS. The CDR3 is 13 residues long. The CDR3 bases are TGTGCCAGCAGTGAATACGGGGAAACTGAAGCTTTCTTT. It yields the protein CASSEYGETEAFF.

The rearrangement links TRBV4-3 to TRBJ2-1; 8 nucleotides line up with TRBD2. CDR1 and CDR2 (germline): LGHNA, YSLEER. The CDR3 extends over 16 amino acids. V lost 0 bases, J lost 6 bases, and 7 bases stayed unmatched. CDR3 sequence reads: CASSQDVGTSSNEQFF. CDR3 coding DNA: TGCGCCAGCAGCCAAGATGTTGGGACTAGTAGCAATGAGCAGTTCTTC.

To note about this clonotype: A clone one base away is much larger, so this may be a read error. This rearrangement joins TRBV6-1 to TRBJ2-5, with D uncertain. The CDR3 is 11 residues long. V was shortened by 5 bases and J by 5 bases, with 6 bases between the two germline ends. Looked up from germline, CDR1 is MNHNS and CDR2 is SASEGT. The CDR3 DNA follows: TGTGCCAGCAGTCCAAGGGAGACCCAGTACTTC. It translates to CASSPRETQYF.

This clonotype was seen ten or more times. This chain joins TRBV7-6 and TRBJ2-3; 7 nucleotides align to TRBD1. The CDR3 runs 11 residues. Looked up from germline, CDR1 is SGHVS and CDR2 is FNYEAQ. Trimming cost V 4 bases and J 10 bases; bases outside gene matches: 2. The CDR3 here is CASSSQGAQYF. The CDR3 coding sequence is TGTGCCAGCAGCTCTCAGGGGGCGCAGTATTTT.

This clonotype was detected a few times. The chain is built from TRBV10-3 and TRBJ2-7; D not certain. Germline CDR1 ENHRY, CDR2 SYGVKD. V was cut by 6 bases and J by 2 bases, with 5 bases left in between. This CDR3 contains 11 residues. CDR3 in DNA: TGTGCCATCAGAGGGCCCTACGAGCAGTACTTC. Amino acids: CAIRGPYEQYF.